These 8 T cell receptor beta chains originate from one sample sequenced in a study of T cell changes during pregnancy in multiple sclerosis. Clones were sequenced by immunoSEQ multiplex PCR, and TCRdb holds only the in-frame ones, with some missing. The sample contains over 40,000 clones, about 88% of which appear only once. The source material was CD4+ T cells from peripheral blood mononuclear cells, sampled in the second trimester of pregnancy. The source is a female donor with multiple sclerosis, enrolled in a pregnancy study.

V gene TRBV13 combines with J gene TRBJ2-5; D is undetermined. Between the trimmed V and J ends, which lost 3 bases and 1 base, there was a span of 3 bases. This CDR3 is 12 amino acids long. CDR1 is PRHDT, CDR2 FYEKMQ, per germline (reference sequence). The CDR3 sequence is CASSFGQETQYF. In DNA form, the CDR3 reads TGTGCCAGCAGCTTCGGCCAAGAGACCCAGTACTTC.

This chain uses TRBV15 with TRBJ1-1, with D maybe TRBD1 (6 bases). CDR3 length equals 14 residues. Germline V gene sequence: CDR1 LNHNV, CDR2 YYDKDF (reference sequence). With 8 bases removed from V and 0 bases from J, the gap between germline ends came to 13 bases. DNA for the CDR3: TGTGCCACCGCCCACAGGGAAATGAACACTGAAGCTTTCTTT. Its translation: CATAHREMNTEAFF. The complete variable domain, with remaining parts taken from reference TRBV15 and TRBJ1-1, reads DAMVIQNPRYQVTQFGKPVTLSCSQTLNHNVMYWYQQKSSQAPKLLFHYYDKDFNNEADTPDNFQSRRPNTSFCFLDIRSPGLGDTAMYLCATAHREMNTEAFFGQGTRLTVV.

This clone came up once. This chain uses TRBV5-1 with TRBJ2-1; TRBD2 matches 12 bases. Germline-derived CDR1 and CDR2 are SGHRS and YFSETQ. The CDR3 has 14 residues. V gave up 4 bases and J gave up 5 bases; unmatched junction bases: 1. CDR3 residues: CASSRTSGNNEQFF. As DNA, the CDR3 is TGCGCCAGCAGCCGGACTAGCGGGAACAATGAGCAGTTCTTC.

The table lists this clone with a count of one. CDR3 protein: CASSSPSGRAYGETQYF. In DNA, the CDR3 is TGTGCCAGCAGCTCGCCTAGCGGGAGGGCCTATGGGGAGACCCAGTACTTC. This chain joins TRBV5-6 and TRBJ2-5; 12 positions match TRBD2. CDR3 length: 17 residues. The V and J ends lost 3 bases and 5 bases, in that order; junction bases with no gene match: 11. Germline V gene lookup returns CDR1 SGHDT and CDR2 YYEEEE.

This clone was recorded once. The chain joins TRBV5-1 to TRBJ1-4; D uncertain. With 3 bases removed from V and 1 base from J, the gap between germline ends came to 10 bases. CDR1 SGHRS and CDR2 YFSETQ come from the germline V gene. This CDR3 comprises 15 residues. The CDR3 sequence: CASSSLRGTNEKLFF. The CDR3 nucleotides read TGCGCCAGCAGCTCGCTTCGGGGAACTAATGAAAAACTGTTTTTT.

V and J are TRBV7-8 and TRBJ1-4; D possibly corresponds to TRBD1 (5 bases). The CDR3 is 15 residues long. Per the germline V gene, CDR1 is SGHVS and CDR2 is FQNEAQ. Trimming shortened V by 7 bases and J by 6 bases, and 18 bases separated the two germline ends. The CDR3 DNA follows: TGTGCCAGCACCCTTAGTGGCAGGACATATGAAAAACTGTTTTTT. Protein sequence: CASTLSGRTYEKLFF.

The gene calls are TRBV7-2 and TRBJ1-5; possible D gene TRBD1, 5 bases. This CDR3 region has 14 residues. The germline V and J ends were trimmed by 5 bases and 9 bases, with 17 bases remaining between them. The germline V gene has CDR1 SGHTA and CDR2 FQGNSA. CDR3 sequence: CASSRAGVLGPQHF. CDR3 DNA sequence: TGTGCCAGCAGCAGGGCGGGGGTATTGGGGCCCCAGCATTTT.

This clone is medium-sized by share. The CDR3 bases are TGCAGCGTTGACCGGACAGGGGGCTTGGGCACTGAAGCTTTCTTT. This gives the protein CSVDRTGGLGTEAFF. The genes are TRBV29-1 and TRBJ1-1; TRBD1 matches at 11 bases. The CDR3 contains 15 residues. J lost 4 bases, V lost 3 bases, and 7 bases had no gene match. The germline CDR1 and CDR2 sequences are SQVTM and ANQGSEA.